The 27 T cell receptor beta chains in this list originate from one sample, sequenced in a study of T cells in Graves' hyperthyroidism and ophthalmopathy (dated by TCRdb to about 2019). Library prep was done by multiplex PCR. Sequencer: Illumina HiSeq 2000. The TCR beta CDR3 regions were amplified from RNA transcripts. The first round of RT-PCR for the TCR CDR3 was performed with the HTBI primer set and the Qiagen OneStep RT-PCR kit. TCRdb applied fastp at Q25 and MiXCR to the public reads, then kept only in-frame beta chains. Every entry covers one CDR3 protein and lists the most common genes and DNA from its rows. The sample table lists 250,000 to 300,000 distinct CDR3 sequences, less than 15% of them with a count of one. The ten top clones hold 7.8% of the sample. Sequenced sample: blood. The receptors come from a woman aged 25-40 years with Graves' hyperthyroidism that later progressed to Graves' ophthalmopathy.

The chain joins TRBV12-3 or TRBV12-4 to TRBJ1-5; D uncertain. With 1 base removed from V and 0 bases from J, the gap between germline ends came to 22 bases. The CDR3 loop spans 20 amino acids. The chain's CDR3 is CASSLVYSPGGIYSNQPQHF. The CDR3 coding sequence is TGTGCCAGCAGTTTAGTATACAGCCCAGGAGGGATATATAGCAATCAGCCCCAGCATTTT.

This clonotype was seen only a few times. The rearrangement links TRBV24-1 to TRBJ2-1; possibly TRBD2 for D (6 bases). This CDR3 has 12 amino acids. V lost 7 bases, J lost 6 bases, and 9 bases lay in between. CDR1 and CDR2 (germline): KGHDR, SFDVKD. CDR3 bases: TGTGCCACCAGAGCGACTAGCAATGAGCAGTTCTTC. Amino acids: CATRATSNEQFF.

This clonotype was seen just once. V is TRBV13 and J is TRBJ1-1; 8 nucleotides line up with TRBD1. Germline V gene data show CDR1 as PRHDT and CDR2 as FYEKMQ (reference sequence). Losses at the gene ends were 6 bases for V and 0 bases for J; bases not matched to a gene: 3. This CDR3 has 14 amino acids. This CDR3 reads CASSWGQVNTEAFF. The CDR3 DNA reads as TGTGCCAGCAGTTGGGGACAGGTGAACACTGAAGCTTTCTTT.

The rearrangement links TRBV4-1 to TRBJ2-7; D remains ambiguous. V shed 4 bases and J shed 5 bases, with 12 bases lying between them. The CDR3 is 13 residues long. Germline values: CDR1 MGHRA, CDR2 YSYEKL. CDR3 bases: TGCGCCAGCAGCCCCCTTGCGGATGACGAGCAGTACTTC. This codes for CASSPLADDEQYF.

There are many counts of this clonotype. The chain combines TRBV5-5 with TRBJ2-7; D is possibly TRBD2 (5 bases). In germline, CDR1 is SGHKS, CDR2 YYEKEE (reference sequence). Trimming shortened V by 4 bases and J by 2 bases, and 13 bases separated the two germline ends. The CDR3 contains 14 residues. The CDR3 coding sequence is TGTGCCAGCAGCCCTAGCTCTTGGGCCTACGAGCAGTACTTC. Its protein product is CASSPSSWAYEQYF.

This clonotype was seen at least ten times. The chain recombines TRBV6-1 with TRBJ2-3; 13 bases fit TRBD2. This CDR3 has 18 residues. With 6 bases clipped from V and 0 bases from J, the junction kept 9 bases outside the gene matches. Germline assignment: CDR1 MNHNS and CDR2 SASEGT. The CDR3 protein is CASSEPGLAGISTDTQYF. CDR3 in DNA: TGTGCCAGCAGCGAACCGGGACTAGCGGGGATTAGCACAGATACGCAGTATTTT.

This clonotype occurred a few times. The J gene is TRBJ2-3, the V gene TRBV19; TRBD2 matches at 11 bases. J was trimmed by 6 bases and V by 5 bases; bases with no gene match: 4. The CDR3 has 14 residues. CDR1 and CDR2 from the germline V gene are LNHDA and SQIVND (reference sequence). The CDR3 reads CASSQGLAADTQYF. Here the CDR3 DNA reads TGTGCCAGTAGTCAGGGACTAGCGGCCGATACGCAGTATTTT.

CDR3 coding DNA: TGCGCCAGCAGCGGACCCGGGCCACAAGCGGAAAATTCACCCCTCCACTTT. It yields the protein CASSGPGPQAENSPLHF. The chain is built from TRBV5-1 and TRBJ1-6; D call uncertain. The V end was cut by 4 bases, the J end by 7 bases, with 21 bases between. The CDR3 spans 17 residues. Germline V gene sequence: CDR1 SGHRS, CDR2 YFSETQ.

The V and J genes are TRBV4-1 and TRBJ2-3; tentatively, D is TRBD2 (5 bases). Germline-derived CDR1 and CDR2 are MGHRA and YSYEKL. V gave up 2 bases and J gave up 4 bases, with 10 bases separating them. This CDR3 is built from 14 residues. The CDR3 nucleotides read TGCGCCAGCAGCCAATTCGGACTCCCAGATACGCAGTATTTT. Protein product: CASSQFGLPDTQYF.

This clonotype was seen at least ten times. This chain links TRBV6-1 with TRBJ2-3, with 10 bases aligning to TRBD2. The CDR3 length is 15 residues. Per germline, CDR1 MNHNS and CDR2 SASEGT. V shed 7 bases, J shed 1 base, and the junction held 5 bases outside the gene matches. CDR3 residues: CASTSGTSGTDTQYF. For the CDR3, the DNA is TGTGCCAGCACCTCCGGGACTAGCGGCACAGATACGCAGTATTTT.

The table lists this clonotype with many counts. The genes are TRBV20-1 and TRBJ2-1; unclear D gene. V shed 2 bases and J shed 2 bases, with 10 bases lying between them. This CDR3 spans 14 amino acids. CDR1 and CDR2 (germline): DFQATT, SNEGSKA (reference sequence). The CDR3 loop reads CSARWGIPYNEQFF. As DNA, the CDR3 is TGCAGTGCTAGATGGGGAATACCCTACAATGAGCAGTTCTTC.

In this sample, this clonotype turned up many times. The gene calls are TRBV9 and TRBJ1-2; weak D call: TRBD1 (6 bases). Per germline, CDR1 SGDLS and CDR2 YYNGEE. CDR3 length: 14 residues. V lost 2 bases, J lost 7 bases, and 15 bases lay in between. The CDR3 DNA follows: TGTGCCAGCAGCGTGGAGACAGGACTCTCTGGCTACACCTTC. Encoded protein: CASSVETGLSGYTF.

This clonotype was detected ten times or more. The chain employs TRBV29-1 and TRBJ2-6, with D perhaps given as TRBD1 or TRBD2 (5 bases each). The CDR3 extends over 15 amino acids. Germline V gene data show CDR1 as SQVTM and CDR2 as ANQGSEA. Trimming pared 3 bases from V and 3 bases from J, leaving 12 bases between. CDR3 loop: CSVENSGHGANVLTF. Here the CDR3 DNA reads TGCAGCGTTGAGAATTCGGGGCATGGGGCCAACGTCCTGACTTTC.

Many counts were recorded for this clonotype. The J gene is TRBJ2-7, the V gene TRBV6-2 or TRBV6-3, with D maybe TRBD2 (5 bases). Trimming removed 5 bases at V and 5 bases at J, with 10 bases between. CDR3 length: 12 residues. Germline loops: CDR1 MNHEY, CDR2 SVGEGT. The CDR3 nucleotides read TGTGCCAGCAGTGACGAGGGCAACGAGCAGTACTTC. Residues: CASSDEGNEQYF.

As for this clonotype: A much larger clonotype is one base distant, so this may be a read error. This rearrangement joins TRBV12-3 or TRBV12-4 to TRBJ2-7; 7 bases fit TRBD2. After removal of 5 bases from V and 5 bases from J, the junction contained 9 bases not matched to a gene. The CDR3 is made up of 14 amino acids. CDR3 DNA: TGTGCCAGCAGTGGGGGGGGGGGGAGCGACGAGCAGTACTTC. Residues: CASSGGGGSDEQYF.

This clonotype was seen ten or more times. J is TRBJ2-1 and V is TRBV20-1; 10 bases match TRBD2. The V gene end was trimmed by 7 bases and the J gene end by 2 bases; junction bases not matched to a gene: 5. The germline V gene encodes CDR1 DFQATT and CDR2 SNEGSKA (reference sequence). CDR3 length: 14 amino acids. This CDR3 reads CSGLLAGPYNEQFF. As DNA, the CDR3 is TGCAGTGGTTTACTAGCGGGACCCTACAATGAGCAGTTCTTC.

This clonotype was seen at least ten times. This rearrangement joins TRBV7-2 to TRBJ2-7, with 7 bases aligning to TRBD2. CDR1 and CDR2 (germline): SGHTA, FQGNSA. This CDR3 is built from 15 residues. The V segment lost 5 bases and the J segment 0 bases; nucleotides outside the gene matches: 7. CDR3 coding DNA: TGTGCCAGCAGCCCCGTAGCGGGTATCTCCTACGAGCAGTACTTC. Translation gives CASSPVAGISYEQYF.

This clonotype was detected many times. The rearrangement links TRBV5-5 to TRBJ2-3; 11 bases fit TRBD2. Germline V gene data show CDR1 as SGHKS and CDR2 as YYEKEE (reference sequence). The CDR3 totals 14 residues. The V segment lost 4 bases and the J segment 3 bases; nucleotides outside the gene matches: 1. The CDR3 loop is CASSRLAGTDTQYF. The CDR3 DNA reads TGTGCCAGCAGCCGACTAGCGGGAACAGATACGCAGTATTTT.

This clonotype was seen many times. J is TRBJ2-1 and V is TRBV7-9; 10 bases are shared with TRBD1. The J segment lost 6 bases and the V segment lost 4 bases, leaving 3 bases of the junction unmatched. CDR1 and CDR2 from the germline V gene are SEHNR and FQNEAQ (reference sequence). This CDR3 is built from 14 residues. CDR3 loop: CASSSTGGLNEQFF. The CDR3 region has the DNA TGTGCCAGCAGCTCGACAGGGGGCCTCAATGAGCAGTTCTTC.

This clonotype was recorded at least ten times. The J gene is TRBJ1-5, the V gene TRBV28; D call uncertain. CDR3 length: 12 amino acids. Germline V gives CDR1 MDHEN, CDR2 SYDVKM. V lost 6 bases and J 7 bases, leaving 10 bases between the germline ends. The CDR3 reads CASRDSGQPQHF. Written as DNA, the CDR3 is TGTGCCAGCAGGGATAGTGGGCAGCCCCAGCATTTT.

The CDR3 loop is CASSQDPLAGVKQFF. CDR3 bases: TGCGCCAGCAGCCAAGACCCCCTAGCGGGAGTGAAGCAGTTCTTC. This chain joins TRBV4-1 and TRBJ2-1, with 10 positions matching TRBD2. CDR1 is MGHRA, CDR2 YSYEKL, per germline. J lost 11 bases, V lost 0 bases, and 7 bases had no gene match. CDR3 length: 15 residues.

This clonotype has more than one count but fewer than ten. The chain has TRBV6-1 and TRBJ1-4; weak D call: TRBD1 (6 bases). V lost 6 bases, J lost 7 bases, and 15 bases lay in between. CDR1 is MNHNS and CDR2 is SASEGT in the germline V gene. This CDR3 contains 14 residues. The CDR3 region is CASRLQGLIEKLFF. CDR3 DNA: TGTGCCAGCAGATTACAGGGCTTGATTGAAAAACTGTTTTTT.

This clonotype was counted at least ten times. This chain links TRBV7-9 with TRBJ2-1; TRBD2 is a possible D gene (6 bases). CDR1 and CDR2 (germline): SEHNR, FQNEAQ (reference sequence). The V end lost 5 bases, the J end lost 6 bases, and 14 bases lay between the germline ends. This CDR3 has 14 residues. The CDR3 reads CASSVHSGGNEQFF. The CDR3 DNA follows: TGTGCCAGCAGCGTGCATAGCGGTGGCAATGAGCAGTTCTTC.

This clonotype was observed a few times. The chain carries TRBV19 and TRBJ2-3; 9 bases align to TRBD2. The ends lost 8 bases at V and 3 bases at J; junction bases unmatched: 12. The CDR3 totals 16 residues. The germline V gene encodes CDR1 LNHDA and CDR2 SQIVND (reference sequence). CDR3 DNA: TGTGCCAGTGGTTTCGGAGCGGGAGGAGGGACAGATACGCAGTATTTT. Amino acids: CASGFGAGGGTDTQYF.

This clonotype has more than one count but fewer than ten. The rearrangement links TRBV27 to TRBJ1-5; D is unclear. The CDR3 covers 18 residues. Germline V gene data show CDR1 as MNHEY and CDR2 as SMNVEV (reference sequence). V was clipped by 8 bases and J by 0 bases, with 23 bases between them. The CDR3 region is CASGVVAPEIYSNQPQHF. As DNA, the CDR3 is TGTGCCAGCGGCGTTGTAGCACCCGAGATTTATAGCAATCAGCCCCAGCATTTT.

This clonotype showed up just once. J is TRBJ1-4 and V is TRBV27, with TRBD1 identical over 7 bases. Germline lookup yields CDR1 MNHEY and CDR2 SMNVEV (reference sequence). The CDR3 contains 14 residues. Trimming took 3 bases from V and 7 from J; bases not matched to a gene: 5. The DNA of the CDR3 is TGTGCCAGCAGTTTTAGGGCAGGGGGTGAAAAACTGTTTTTT. This sequence encodes CASSFRAGGEKLFF.

This clonotype was seen repeatedly, ten times or more. DNA for the CDR3: TGTGCCAGCAGCCGGACAGGGGGCGTCTCTGGCTACACCTTC. It is translated as CASSRTGGVSGYTF. This chain uses TRBV7-2 with TRBJ1-2, with TRBD1 matching over 11 bases. CDR1 is SGHTA and CDR2 is FQGNSA in the germline V gene. The J segment lost 7 bases and the V segment lost 5 bases, leaving 6 bases of the junction unmatched. This CDR3 region has 14 residues.